This T cell receptor beta chain stems from a study of blood T cells in healthy people across ages. Findings and caveats of the study: Compared with aged donors, long-lived donors showed fewer expanded clones, suggesting selection.

This clonotype was detected only a few times. The antigen is unknown. Alongside a J-beta primer mix, a sample-barcoded 5' primer served in a second PCR lasting roughly 6 to 11 cycles. A tag from a template-switch adaptor with 12 random nucleotides marked each cDNA molecule. One entry per CDR3 protein, called by TCRdb with MiXCR from the 5' RACE reads. The data show 500,000 to 550,000 distinct CDR3 sequences, less than 25% seen once. V shed 5 bases, J shed 6 bases, and the junction held 16 bases outside the gene matches. Germline CDR1 and CDR2: SGHTA and FQGNSA. This CDR3 is built from 19 residues. Another study also made use of these data, one on T cells of mothers and their children. Per that paper: Researchers put all of the extracted RNA into cDNA synthesis, using roughly 1.5 ug per 15 ul. The second PCR used the M1S primer, and this primer added sample barcodes and 2-4 random nucleotides.

The sequenced sample was blood. This receptor was obtained from a boy aged 5-17 years in good health. The rearrangement joins TRBV7-2 to TRBJ2-3, with 14 bases identical to TRBD2. The CDR3, as DNA: TGTGCCAGCAGCGAACACCCGGGACTAGCGGGGGAGAAGGTGGATACGCAGTATTTT. Protein sequence: CASSEHPGLAGEKVDTQYF.